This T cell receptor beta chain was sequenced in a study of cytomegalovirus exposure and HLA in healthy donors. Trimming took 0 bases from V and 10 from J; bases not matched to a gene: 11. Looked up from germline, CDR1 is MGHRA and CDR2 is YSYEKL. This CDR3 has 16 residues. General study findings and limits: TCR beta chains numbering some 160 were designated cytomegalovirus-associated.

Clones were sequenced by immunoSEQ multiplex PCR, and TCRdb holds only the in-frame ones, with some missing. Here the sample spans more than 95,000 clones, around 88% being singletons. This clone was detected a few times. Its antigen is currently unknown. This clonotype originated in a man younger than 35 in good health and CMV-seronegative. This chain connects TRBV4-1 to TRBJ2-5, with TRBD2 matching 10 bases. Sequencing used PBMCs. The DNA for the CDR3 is TGCGCCAGCAGCCAAGAACTAGCGGGGTCCGTAGGATTCCAGTACTTC. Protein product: CASSQELAGSVGFQYF.